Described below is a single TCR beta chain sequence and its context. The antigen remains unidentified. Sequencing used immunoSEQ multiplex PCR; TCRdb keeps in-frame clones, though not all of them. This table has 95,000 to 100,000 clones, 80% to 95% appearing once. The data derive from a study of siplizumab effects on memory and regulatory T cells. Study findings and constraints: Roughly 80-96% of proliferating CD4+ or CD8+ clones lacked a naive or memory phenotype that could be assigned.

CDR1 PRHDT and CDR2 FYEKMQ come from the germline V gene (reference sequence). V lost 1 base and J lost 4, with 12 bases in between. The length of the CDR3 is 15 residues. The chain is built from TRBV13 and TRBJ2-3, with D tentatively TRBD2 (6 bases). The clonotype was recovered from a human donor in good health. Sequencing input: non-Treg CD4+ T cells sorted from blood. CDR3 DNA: TGTGCCAGCAGCTTAGACGGGGGAGTGGCAGATACGCAGTATTTT. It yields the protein CASSLDGGVADTQYF.